This T cell receptor (beta chain) comes out of a study of vaccination and CD4 T cells after COVID-19 (dated by TCRdb to the early 2020s). Turning to the overall study: Convalescent patients had a positive SARS-CoV-2 result on nasal swab PCR, and of these patients, nine had mild disease and one had severe disease. The convalescent cohort included six males and four females, with two Hispanic individuals, seven Caucasians, two Asians and one multiracial person. Each participant got two doses of either the Pfizer-BioNTech BNT162b2 vaccine (n=8) or the Moderna mRNA-1273 vaccine (n=2). Post-COVID blood samples were collected from convalescent patients a median of around 100 days after diagnosis, with a range of about 35 to 170 days. Post-vaccine blood samples were taken a median of approximately 76 days after the second vaccine dose, with a range of roughly 13 to 250 days. For three convalescent patients, samples were collected at an early post-vaccination timepoint (day 14) as well as at a late post-vaccination timepoint (days 161 to 241). For stimulating the cultures, overlapping spike peptide pools were used, derived from SARS-CoV-2 as well as from the common cold coronaviruses HCoV-NL63, HCoV-OC43 and HCoV-229E. As controls, cultures received a CEFX viral epitope pool (the positive control), an HIV-1 Nef peptide pool (the negative control), or no peptide at all. In around 9 COVID-19 convalescent patients and a few infection-naive healthy vaccine recipients, researchers compared the spike-specific CD4+ TCR repertoire from before mRNA vaccination with the repertoire from after. What the study reported, not specific to this receptor: The number of convalescent patients in the study was relatively small, and the study did not examine early timepoints following natural infection. In convalescent patients, a median about 90% of post-vaccine SARS-CoV-2-reactive clones were detected only after vaccination, and vaccine-specific priming was suggested by this finding. Although the median number of SARS-CoV-2-reactive clonotypes went up from approximately 20 after infection to 38 after vaccination, the increase was not significant. Of the vaccine-specific clones in convalescent patients, 304 of 307, or nearly all, reacted only to SARS-CoV-2 spike and did not cross-react with common cold coronaviruses.

The CDR1 and CDR2 encoded by the germline V gene (reference sequence) are SSHAT and FNYEAQ. Its CDR3 holds 15 amino acids, cysteine through phenylalanine. The retained sequence is limited to the CDR3, 45 bases, with the frame set at the first base. The protocol used for the library was PCR. DNA from cultured CD4+ T cells was subjected to TCR sequencing with the Oncomine TCR Beta short-read assay at the Johns Hopkins FTIC core. The QIAamp micro DNA kit was used to extract genomic DNA from the cultured CD4+ T cells. Oncomine TCR Beta libraries made from cultured CD4+ T cells were pooled using unique dual indexes and sequenced on an Illumina iSeq 100. For the original study's pipeline: Non-productive sequences were removed, and CDR3s that did not start with C, did not end with F or W, or were shorter than 7 amino acids were discarded. The MANAFEST web application was used to identify antigen-specific clonotypes by comparing peptide-stimulated wells against reference wells and other culture wells. An FDR below 0.05, an odds ratio above 5, and a productive frequency above 0.1% in at least two of three replicate wells were required for clones to be considered positive. Cross-reactive clonotypes were defined as significantly expanded in both SARS-CoV-2 spike wells and at least one common cold coronavirus spike condition. CDR3 homology was assessed with Levenshtein distances (stringdist) and unrooted phylogenetic trees (ape) in R version 3.6.1. TCRdb applied fastp at Q25 and MiXCR to the public reads, then kept only in-frame beta chains. Rows matching on CDR3 protein sequence are summarized as one entry with the most common DNA and genes. TCRdb, not the original authors, processed these V and J calls. The sample table contains around 23,000 distinct CDR3 sequences; only one count was recorded for 30% to 35% of them. Of the sample, about 10% falls within the top ten clones.

This clonotype is characterized as medium-sized (0.01 to 0.1%). The antigen it recognizes is unknown. A read error may produce the germline difference seen at one junction end. What this sample's time point label stands for: late sampling 161 to 241 days after vaccination in three convalescent patients. Per the publication, the treatment or condition label means: 10-day PBMC culture with coronavirus spike peptide pools or control peptides (ViraFEST assay). The study used the ViraFEST assay, which expanded antigen-specific T cells with peptide pools and then identified expanded clonotypes by TCR sequencing. The convalescent patients' positive SARS-CoV-2 PCR tests fell between March and December 2020, which was before the Alpha, Beta and Delta variants emerged in the United States. PBMCs were cultured at a few million per well in IMDM supplemented with approximately 5% human AB serum and about 9.6 IU/ml IL-2, with approximately 10 ug/ml peptide pools added. Half of the culture medium was replaced with fresh IL-2-containing medium on days 3 and 7. After approximately 11 days of culture, CD4+ T cells were isolated by negative selection with the EasySep CD4+ T cell isolation kit. PBMCs were separated from whole blood using Ficoll-Paque Plus gradient centrifugation and then either used fresh or cryopreserved at -140C. Each culture condition was generally run in triplicate wells.

The clonotype was recovered from a human donor who had recovered from COVID-19. The chain is made from TRBV7-7 and TRBJ2-3; the D region possibly corresponds to TRBD2 (5 bases align). Material: CD4+ T cells from blood, cultured in vitro, obtained about 7 months after SARS-CoV-2 vaccination. The nucleotide sequence reads TGTGCTAGCAGCTTCGGGAATAGCGTCACAGATACGCAGTATTTT. Its product reads: CASSFGNSVTDTQYF.